These 8 T cell receptor beta chains share one sample of origin, sequenced in a study of blood T cell repertoires in COVID-19. TCRdb's copy holds only in-frame clones and misses some; the assay was immunoSEQ multiplex PCR. The sample lists 250,000 or so clones, 85% to 90% seen once, with around 0.85% in the top ten. Sequenced material: PBMCs or T cells enriched from blood (not recorded which). The receptors derive from a man between 45 and 60 years old who had been exposed to COVID-19.

The sample holds one count of this clone. The V and J genes are TRBV11-3 and TRBJ2-2; 7 bases map to TRBD2. CDR3 size: 14 residues. Germline V lookup: CDR1 SGHNT, CDR2 YENEEA. V lost 0 bases, J lost 6 bases, and 1 base stayed unmatched. As DNA, the CDR3 is TGTGCCAGCAGCTTAGACCGGGGGGCCGGGGAGCTGTTTTTT. Translation gives CASSLDRGAGELFF. Full variable domain (outside the CDR3, taken from reference TRBV11-3 and TRBJ2-2): EAGVVQSPRYKIIEKKQPVAFWCNPISGHNTLYWYLQNLGQGPELLIRYENEEAVDDSQLPKDRFSAERLKGVDSTLKIQPAELGDSAVYLCASSLDRGAGELFFGEGSRLTVL.

This sequence joins TRBV28 and TRBJ1-2; D is ambiguous. The CDR3 is 12 residues long. Trimming took 6 bases from V and 4 from J, leaving 9 bases between them. Germline V gene sequence: CDR1 MDHEN, CDR2 SYDVKM. The CDR3 region has the DNA TGTGCCAGCAGCCTACAGACCTATGGCTACACCTTC. It codes for CASSLQTYGYTF.

CDR3 in amino acids: CASSPTVNTGELFF. The CDR3 nucleotides are TGTGCCAGCAGTCCTACAGTGAACACCGGGGAGCTGTTTTTT. The chain is built from TRBV6-4 and TRBJ2-2; the D is unclear. V dropped 5 bases and J dropped 1 base, with 8 bases sitting between them. Per germline, CDR1 MRHNA and CDR2 SNTAGT. CDR3 size: 14 residues.

The chain carries TRBV5-1 and TRBJ2-1; 9 bases are a match to TRBD2. Germline CDR1 reads SGHRS; CDR2 reads YFSETQ. V gave up 0 bases and J gave up 9 bases; unmatched junction bases: 10. The CDR3 length is 16 residues. CDR3 sequence (DNA): TGCGCCAGCAGCTTGGCGGTGGGGACTAGCTTGGGTGAGCAGTTCTTC. The encoded protein is CASSLAVGTSLGEQFF.

V and J are TRBV27 and TRBJ2-3; D uncertain. Germline V gene lookup returns CDR1 MNHEY and CDR2 SMNVEV (reference sequence). The length of the CDR3 is 13 residues. The V and J ends lost 3 bases and 0 bases respectively, with 4 bases between them. This CDR3 is CASSFLSTDTQYF. Here the CDR3 DNA reads TGTGCCAGCAGTTTCCTGAGCACAGATACGCAGTATTTT.

J is TRBJ2-5 and V is TRBV5-1; 7 nucleotides line up with TRBD1. The germline CDR1 and CDR2 sequences are SGHRS and YFSETQ. The CDR3 has 14 residues. The V gene end was trimmed by 4 bases and the J gene end by 5 bases; junction bases not matched to a gene: 8. The CDR3 DNA sequence: TGCGCCAGCAGCCAGACAGGGAATTCCGAGACCCAGTACTTC. Its translation is CASSQTGNSETQYF.

This chain links TRBV6-2 or TRBV6-3 with TRBJ1-2, with D perhaps TRBD1 (6 bases). From germline, CDR1 is MNHEY and CDR2 SVGEGT. Trimming removed 4 bases from V and 7 bases from J, with 13 bases in between. The CDR3 sequence is 13 residues long. The chain's CDR3 is CASSSQPRGGYTF. The CDR3 DNA reads TGTGCCAGCAGTTCCCAGCCCAGGGGTGGCTACACCTTC.

The rearrangement links TRBV6-1 to TRBJ2-5, with D possibly being TRBD1 (5 bases). Between the trimmed V and J ends, which lost 3 bases and 5 bases, there was a span of 10 bases. The CDR3 totals 13 residues. Germline lookup yields CDR1 MNHNS and CDR2 SASEGT. CDR3 sequence: CASSDAKGETQYF. In nucleotides, the CDR3 is TGTGCCAGCAGTGATGCGAAGGGGGAGACCCAGTACTTC.